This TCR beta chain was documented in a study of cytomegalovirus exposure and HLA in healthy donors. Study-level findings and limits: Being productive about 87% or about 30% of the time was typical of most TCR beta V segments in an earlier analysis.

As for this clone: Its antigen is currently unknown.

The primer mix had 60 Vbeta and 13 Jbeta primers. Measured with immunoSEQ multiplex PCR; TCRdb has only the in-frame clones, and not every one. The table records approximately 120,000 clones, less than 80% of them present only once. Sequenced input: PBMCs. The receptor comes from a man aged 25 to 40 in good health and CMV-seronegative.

In DNA, the CDR3 is TGTGCCAGCAGCTTCGGTGGTCCAGGATACAATGAGCAGTTCTTC. The encoded protein is CASSFGGPGYNEQFF. V is TRBV5-4 and J is TRBJ2-1; D gene ambiguous. The CDR3 runs 15 residues. The germline V gene encodes CDR1 SGHNT and CDR2 YYREEE (reference sequence). Trimming removed 2 bases from V and 4 bases from J, with 13 bases in between. The variable domain in full, completed from reference TRBV5-4 and TRBJ2-1, reads ETGVTQSPTHLIKTRGQQVTLRCSSQSGHNTVSWYQQALGQGPQFIFQYYREEENGRGNFPPRFSGLQFPNYSSELNVNALELDDSALYLCASSFGGPGYNEQFFGPGTRLTVL.